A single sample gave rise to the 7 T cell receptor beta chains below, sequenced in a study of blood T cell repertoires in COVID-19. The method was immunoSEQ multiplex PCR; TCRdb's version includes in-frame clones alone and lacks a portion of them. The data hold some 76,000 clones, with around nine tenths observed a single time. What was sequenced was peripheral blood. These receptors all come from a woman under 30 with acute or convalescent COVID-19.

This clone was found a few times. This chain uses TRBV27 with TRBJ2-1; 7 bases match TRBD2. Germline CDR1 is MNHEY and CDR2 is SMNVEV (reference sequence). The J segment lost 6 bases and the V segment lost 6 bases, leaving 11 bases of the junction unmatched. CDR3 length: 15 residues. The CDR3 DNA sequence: TGTGCCAGCAGCCGAGCGGGAAGTCTCGGCAATGAGCAGTTCTTC. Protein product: CASSRAGSLGNEQFF.

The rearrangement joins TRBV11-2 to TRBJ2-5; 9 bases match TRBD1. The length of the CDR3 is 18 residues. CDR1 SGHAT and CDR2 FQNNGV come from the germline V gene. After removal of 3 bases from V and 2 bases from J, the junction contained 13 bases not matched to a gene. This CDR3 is CASSFNGQGPIWQETQYF. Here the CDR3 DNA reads TGTGCCAGCAGCTTTAACGGACAGGGGCCCATCTGGCAAGAGACCCAGTACTTC.

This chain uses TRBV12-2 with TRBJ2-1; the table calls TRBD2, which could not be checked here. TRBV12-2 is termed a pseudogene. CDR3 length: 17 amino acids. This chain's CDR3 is CASRLGNLRSSYNEQFF. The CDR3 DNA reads TGTGCAAGTCGCTTAGGGAACCTTAGGAGCTCCTACAATGAGCAGTTCTTC.

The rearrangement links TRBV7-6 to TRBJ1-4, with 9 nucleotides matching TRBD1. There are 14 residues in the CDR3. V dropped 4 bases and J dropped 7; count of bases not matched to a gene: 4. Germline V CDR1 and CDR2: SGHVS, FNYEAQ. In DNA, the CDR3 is TGTGCCAGCAGCTCCGGGACAGGGTTTGAAAAACTGTTTTTT. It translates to CASSSGTGFEKLFF. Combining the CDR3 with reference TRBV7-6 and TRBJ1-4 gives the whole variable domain GAGVSQSPRYKVTKRGQDVALRCDPISGHVSLYWYRQALGQGPEFLTYFNYEAQQDKSGLPNDRFSAERPEGSISTLTIQRTEQRDSAMYRCASSSGTGFEKLFFGSGTQLSVL.

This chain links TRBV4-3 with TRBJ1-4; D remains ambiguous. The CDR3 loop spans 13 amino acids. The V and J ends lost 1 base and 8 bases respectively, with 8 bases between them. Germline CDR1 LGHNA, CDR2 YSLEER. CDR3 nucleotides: TGCGCCAGCAGCCAAGGTATTCGGGAAAAACTGTTTTTT. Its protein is CASSQGIREKLFF.

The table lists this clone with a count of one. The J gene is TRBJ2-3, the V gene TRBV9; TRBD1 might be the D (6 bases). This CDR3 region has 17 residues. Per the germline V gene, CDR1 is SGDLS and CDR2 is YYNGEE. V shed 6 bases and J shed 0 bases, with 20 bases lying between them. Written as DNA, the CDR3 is TGTGCCAGCACCCCCTATGGGGGCAGCCCTAGCACAGATACGCAGTATTTT. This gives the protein CASTPYGGSPSTDTQYF.

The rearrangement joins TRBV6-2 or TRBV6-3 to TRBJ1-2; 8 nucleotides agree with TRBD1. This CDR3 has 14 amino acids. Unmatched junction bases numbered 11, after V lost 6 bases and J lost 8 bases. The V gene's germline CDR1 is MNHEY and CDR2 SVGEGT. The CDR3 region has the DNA TGTGCCAGCAGGCCTGACAGGGGCCATACGGGCTACACCTTC. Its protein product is CASRPDRGHTGYTF.